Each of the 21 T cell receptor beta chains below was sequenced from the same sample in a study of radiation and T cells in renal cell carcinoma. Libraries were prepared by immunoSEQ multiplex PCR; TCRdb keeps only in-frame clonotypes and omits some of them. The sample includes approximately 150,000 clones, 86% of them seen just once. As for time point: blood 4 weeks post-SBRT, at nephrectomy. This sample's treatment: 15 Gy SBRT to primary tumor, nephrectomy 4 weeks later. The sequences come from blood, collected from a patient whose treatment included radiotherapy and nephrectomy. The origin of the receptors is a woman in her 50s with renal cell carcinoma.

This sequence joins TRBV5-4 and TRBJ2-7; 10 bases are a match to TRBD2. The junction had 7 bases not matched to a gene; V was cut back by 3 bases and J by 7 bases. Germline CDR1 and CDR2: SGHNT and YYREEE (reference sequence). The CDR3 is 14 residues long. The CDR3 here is CASSSLAGDGEQYF. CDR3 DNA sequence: TGTGCCAGCAGCTCTCTAGCGGGGGATGGTGAGCAGTACTTC.

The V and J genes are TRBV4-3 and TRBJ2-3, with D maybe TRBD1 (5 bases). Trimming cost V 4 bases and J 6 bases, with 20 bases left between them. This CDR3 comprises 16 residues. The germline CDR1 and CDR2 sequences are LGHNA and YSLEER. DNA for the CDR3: TGCGCCAGCAGCCCCACTGCCAGGGAAGTCATTGATACGCAGTATTTT. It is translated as CASSPTAREVIDTQYF.

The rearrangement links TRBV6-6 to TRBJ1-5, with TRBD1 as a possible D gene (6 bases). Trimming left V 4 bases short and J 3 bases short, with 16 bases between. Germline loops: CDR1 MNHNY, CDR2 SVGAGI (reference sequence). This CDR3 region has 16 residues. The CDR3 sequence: CASSFRGGLVNQPQHF. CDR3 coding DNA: TGTGCCAGCAGTTTCCGGGGGGGGCTTGTCAATCAGCCCCAGCATTTT.

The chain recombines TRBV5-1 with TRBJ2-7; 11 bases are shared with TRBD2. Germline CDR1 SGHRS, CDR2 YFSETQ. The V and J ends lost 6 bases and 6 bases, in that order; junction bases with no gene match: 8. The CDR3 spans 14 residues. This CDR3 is CASTIAGGPSEQYF. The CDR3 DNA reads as TGCGCCAGCACCATAGCGGGAGGGCCCTCCGAGCAGTACTTC.

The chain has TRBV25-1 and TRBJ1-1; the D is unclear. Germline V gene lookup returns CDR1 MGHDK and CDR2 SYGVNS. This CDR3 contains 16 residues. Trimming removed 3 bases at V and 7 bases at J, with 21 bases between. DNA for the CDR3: TGTGCCAGCAGTGAGAACCCACAGCCTGAATGGGATGAAGCTTTCTTT. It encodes CASSENPQPEWDEAFF.

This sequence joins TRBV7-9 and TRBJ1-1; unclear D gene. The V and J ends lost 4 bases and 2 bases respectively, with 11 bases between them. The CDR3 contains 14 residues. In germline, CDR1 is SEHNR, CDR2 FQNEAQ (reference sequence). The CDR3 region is CASSYNTENTEAFF. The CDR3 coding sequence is TGTGCCAGCAGCTATAATACAGAAAACACTGAAGCTTTCTTT. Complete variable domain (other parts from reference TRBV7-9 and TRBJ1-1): DTGVSQNPRHKITKRGQNVTFRCDPISEHNRLYWYRQTLGQGPEFLTYFQNEAQLEKSRLLSDRFSAERPKGSFSTLEIQRTEQGDSAMYLCASSYNTENTEAFFGQGTRLTVV.

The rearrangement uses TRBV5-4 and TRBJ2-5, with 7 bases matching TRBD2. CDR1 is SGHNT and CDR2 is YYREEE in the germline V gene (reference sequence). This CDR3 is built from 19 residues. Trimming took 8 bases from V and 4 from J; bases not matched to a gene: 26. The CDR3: CASSGSGITPPGGIETQYF. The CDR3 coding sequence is TGTGCCAGTTCGGGGAGCGGGATCACCCCTCCTGGCGGGATAGAGACCCAGTACTTC. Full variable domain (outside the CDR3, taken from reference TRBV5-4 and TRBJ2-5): ETGVTQSPTHLIKTRGQQVTLRCSSQSGHNTVSWYQQALGQGPQFIFQYYREEENGRGNFPPRFSGLQFPNYSSELNVNALELDDSALYLCASSGSGITPPGGIETQYFGPGTRLLVL.

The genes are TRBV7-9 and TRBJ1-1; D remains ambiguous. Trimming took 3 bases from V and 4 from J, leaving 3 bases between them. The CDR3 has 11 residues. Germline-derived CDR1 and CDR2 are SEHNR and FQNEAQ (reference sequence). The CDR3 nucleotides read TGTGCCAGCAGCTTCGGCACTGAAGCTTTCTTT. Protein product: CASSFGTEAFF.

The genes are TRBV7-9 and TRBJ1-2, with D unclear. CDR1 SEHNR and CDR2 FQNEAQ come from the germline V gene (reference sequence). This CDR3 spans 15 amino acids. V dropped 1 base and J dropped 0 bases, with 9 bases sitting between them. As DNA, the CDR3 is TGTGCCAGCAGCTTAGGCGCCAGGCCTAACTATGGCTACACCTTC. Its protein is CASSLGARPNYGYTF.

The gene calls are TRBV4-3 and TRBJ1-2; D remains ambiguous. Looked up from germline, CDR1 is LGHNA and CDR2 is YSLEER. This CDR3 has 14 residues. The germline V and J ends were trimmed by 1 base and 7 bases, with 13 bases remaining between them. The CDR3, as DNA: TGCGCCAGCAGCCAAGTCTGGCGGCAGGTTGGCTACACCTTC. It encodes CASSQVWRQVGYTF.

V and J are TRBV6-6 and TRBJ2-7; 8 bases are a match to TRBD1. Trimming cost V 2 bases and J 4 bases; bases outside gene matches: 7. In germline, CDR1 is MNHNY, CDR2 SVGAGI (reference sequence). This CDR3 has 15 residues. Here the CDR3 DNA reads TGTGCCAGCAGTTACGCACGACAGGGGAGGTACGAGCAGTACTTC. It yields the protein CASSYARQGRYEQYF.

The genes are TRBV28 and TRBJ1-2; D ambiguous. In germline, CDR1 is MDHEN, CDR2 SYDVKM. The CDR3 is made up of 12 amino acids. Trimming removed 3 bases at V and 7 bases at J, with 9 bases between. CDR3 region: CASSLDGSGYTF. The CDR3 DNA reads TGTGCCAGCAGTTTGGACGGCTCTGGCTACACCTTC.

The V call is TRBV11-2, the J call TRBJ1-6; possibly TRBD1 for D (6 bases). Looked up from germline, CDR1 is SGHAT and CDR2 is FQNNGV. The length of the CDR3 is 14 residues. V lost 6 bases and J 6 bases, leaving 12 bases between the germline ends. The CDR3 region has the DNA TGTGCCAGCAGGGATCGACAGGTTAATTCACCCCTCCACTTT. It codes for CASRDRQVNSPLHF. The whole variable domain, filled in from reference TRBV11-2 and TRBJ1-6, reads EAGVAQSPRYKIIEKRQSVAFWCNPISGHATLYWYQQILGQGPKLLIQFQNNGVVDDSQLPKDRFSAERLKGVDSTLKIQPAKLEDSAVYLCASRDRQVNSPLHFGNGTRLTVT.

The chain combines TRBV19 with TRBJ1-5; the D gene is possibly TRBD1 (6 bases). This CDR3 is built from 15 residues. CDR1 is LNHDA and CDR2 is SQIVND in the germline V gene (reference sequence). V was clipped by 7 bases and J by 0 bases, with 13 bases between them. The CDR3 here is CASKGDRYSNQPQHF. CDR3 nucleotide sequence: TGTGCCAGTAAGGGAGACAGGTATAGCAATCAGCCCCAGCATTTT.

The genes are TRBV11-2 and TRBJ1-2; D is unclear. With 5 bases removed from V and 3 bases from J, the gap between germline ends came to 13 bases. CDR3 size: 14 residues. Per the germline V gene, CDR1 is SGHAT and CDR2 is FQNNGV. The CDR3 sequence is CASSPWVSDYGYTF. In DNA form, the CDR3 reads TGTGCCAGCAGCCCTTGGGTGAGCGACTATGGCTACACCTTC.

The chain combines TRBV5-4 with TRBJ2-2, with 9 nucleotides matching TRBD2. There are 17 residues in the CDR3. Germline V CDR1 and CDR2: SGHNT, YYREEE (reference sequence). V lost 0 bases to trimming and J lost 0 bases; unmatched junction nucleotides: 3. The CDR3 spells CASSLGLADTNTGELFF. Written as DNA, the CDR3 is TGTGCCAGCAGCTTGGGACTAGCGGATACGAACACCGGGGAGCTGTTTTTT.

The CDR3 reads CASSSDSNEQFF. DNA for the CDR3: TGTGCCAGCAGTTCGGACAGCAATGAGCAGTTCTTC. The chain combines TRBV6-5 with TRBJ2-1; D is possibly TRBD1 (6 bases). This CDR3 has 12 residues. The V gene's germline CDR1 is MNHEY and CDR2 SVGAGI. V was pared by 4 bases and J by 6 bases, with 7 bases between.

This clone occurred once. CDR3 region: CASSPRGTAVDTF. CDR3 DNA: TGTGCCAGTAGCCCTAGAGGGACCGCGGTAGACACCTTC. This rearrangement joins TRBV19 to TRBJ1-2; D perhaps matches TRBD1 (5 bases). V was clipped by 6 bases and J by 12 bases, with 20 bases between them. The CDR3 runs 13 residues. Germline V gene sequence: CDR1 LNHDA, CDR2 SQIVND (reference sequence).

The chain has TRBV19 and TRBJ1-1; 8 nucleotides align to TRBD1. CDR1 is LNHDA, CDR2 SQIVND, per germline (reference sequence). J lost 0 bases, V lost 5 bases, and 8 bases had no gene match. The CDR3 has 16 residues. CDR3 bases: TGTGCCAGTAGTGCCCGGGACAGGACCATGAACACTGAAGCTTTCTTT. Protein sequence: CASSARDRTMNTEAFF.

The CDR3 nucleotides read TGTGCCAGCAAGTGGGGGGGGCCGACCGGGGAGCTGTTTTTT. Protein product: CASKWGGPTGELFF. The gene calls are TRBV27 and TRBJ2-2; tentative D call: TRBD2 (7 bases). CDR1 is MNHEY and CDR2 is SMNVEV in the germline V gene (reference sequence). This CDR3 is 14 amino acids long. The ends were cut back, 7 bases at V and 5 bases at J, with 14 bases in the middle.

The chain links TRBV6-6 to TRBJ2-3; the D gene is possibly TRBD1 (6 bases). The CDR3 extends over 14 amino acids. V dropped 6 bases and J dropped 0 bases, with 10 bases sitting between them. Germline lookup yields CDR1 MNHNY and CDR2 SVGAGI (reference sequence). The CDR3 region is CASRRTASTDTQYF. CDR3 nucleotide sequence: TGTGCCAGCAGACGGACAGCTAGCACAGATACGCAGTATTTT.